What follows is one TCR beta chain and its context. The record originates from a study of CD8 T cells in Susac syndrome. Reverse transcription of 0.5 to 1 ug RNA used random hexamers. TCRdb re-called the immunoSEQ multiplex PCR reads with MiXCR, one entry per CDR3 protein. The sample includes approximately 220,000 distinct CDR3 sequences, more than 85% seen only once; the top ten take less than 0.15%. CDR1 and CDR2 (germline): SNHLY, FYNNEI. This CDR3 is 13 amino acids long. V dropped 10 bases and J dropped 7 bases, with 19 bases sitting between them. The patients who served as multiple sclerosis controls were treatment-naive and had stable or active relapsing-remitting disease that fulfilled the revised McDonald criteria.

This sequence originates from a human donor with multiple sclerosis. The chain employs TRBV2 and TRBJ1-1; D possibly corresponds to TRBD1 (6 bases). The sample consisted of CD8+ T cells from PBMCs. CDR3 nucleotide sequence: TGTGCCAAAAGGGGGGGCCCCCTTCATGAAGCTTTCTTT. Amino acid sequence: CAKRGGPLHEAFF.